Following are 21 T cell receptor beta chains from one sample sequenced in a study of OX40 agonist ivuxolimab in advanced cancers. Libraries were prepared by immunoSEQ multiplex PCR; TCRdb keeps only in-frame clonotypes and omits some of them. The sample records around 140,000 clones, about 92% being singletons. The sample here was CD4+ or CD8+ T cells sorted from blood, taken in a trial of the OX40 agonist ivuxolimab. Source of these receptors: an adult with an advanced solid tumor such as melanoma, head and neck, liver or kidney cancer.

The CDR3 protein is CASSQARGTETQYF. DNA of the CDR3: TGCGCCAGCAGCCAAGCCCGGGGGACTGAGACCCAGTACTTC. This sequence joins TRBV4-1 and TRBJ2-5, with a tentative D call TRBD2 (6 bases). The V and J ends lost 1 base and 5 bases respectively, with 11 bases between them. Germline-derived CDR1 and CDR2 are MGHRA and YSYEKL. The CDR3 contains 14 residues.

The chain carries TRBV6-5 and TRBJ2-7; TRBD2 might be the D (6 bases). The V and J ends lost 6 bases and 4 bases respectively, with 10 bases between them. The germline gives CDR1 MNHEY, CDR2 SVGAGI. The CDR3 runs to 12 residues. The CDR3 spells CASRGTYYEQYF. The CDR3 DNA reads as TGTGCCAGCAGGGGGACTTATTACGAGCAGTACTTC.

Turning to this clone: At one of its ends the junction is not consistent with the germline gene, which may arise from a read error. The V call is TRBV11-2, the J call TRBJ1-1; D gene unclear. Germline assignment: CDR1 SGHAT and CDR2 FQNNGV. The CDR3 runs to 13 residues. The CDR3 here is CASSPDKNTEAFF. CDR3 bases: TGCGCCAGCAGCCCTGACAAGAACACTGAAGCTTTCTTT.

This chain uses TRBV5-6 with TRBJ2-3, with 15 bases lining up with TRBD2. Losses at the gene ends were 2 bases for V and 4 bases for J; bases not matched to a gene: 2. Germline CDR1 is SGHDT and CDR2 is YYEEEE. The CDR3 sequence is 16 residues long. The CDR3 loop reads CASSFGLAGGADTQYF. Written as DNA, the CDR3 is TGTGCCAGCAGCTTCGGACTAGCGGGGGGGGCAGATACGCAGTATTTT.

The chain combines TRBV11-2 with TRBJ2-7; D is possibly TRBD2 (6 bases). Germline V lookup: CDR1 SGHAT, CDR2 FQNNGV. The CDR3 sequence is 14 residues long. Trimming left V 4 bases short and J 6 bases short, with 16 bases between. CDR3 in amino acids: CASSSPGARGEQYF. CDR3 nucleotides: TGTGCCAGCAGCTCACCGGGCGCGCGGGGCGAGCAGTACTTC.

The chain is built from TRBV5-1 and TRBJ2-7; TRBD1 might be the D (6 bases). Trimming took off 4 bases at V and 4 bases at J, with 21 bases between the two ends. The V gene's germline CDR1 is SGHRS and CDR2 YFSETQ. CDR3 length equals 16 residues. CDR3 nucleotide sequence: TGCGCCAGCAGCCAGAGCCCCGGGACATTTAGTTACGAGCAGTACTTC. It specifies CASSQSPGTFSYEQYF.

The count of this clone is one. This rearrangement joins TRBV7-9 to TRBJ1-5, with TRBD1 matching 7 bases. The V gene end was trimmed by 0 bases and the J gene end by 3 bases; junction bases not matched to a gene: 5. The CDR3 sequence is 16 residues long. Germline lookup yields CDR1 SEHNR and CDR2 FQNEAQ (reference sequence). CDR3 in DNA: TGTGCCAGCAGCTTAGCGAGCAGGGGGATCAATCAGCCCCAGCATTTT. It translates to CASSLASRGINQPQHF.

The chain carries TRBV29-1 and TRBJ2-3, with TRBD1 as a possible D gene (6 bases). CDR1 SQVTM and CDR2 ANQGSEA come from the germline V gene. This CDR3 has 14 residues. Trimming left V 8 bases short and J 1 base short, with 16 bases between. For the CDR3, the DNA is TGCAGCTCTGGACAGAGCCGAGGCACAGATACGCAGTATTTT. Translated, it gives CSSGQSRGTDTQYF.

The chain combines TRBV7-2 with TRBJ2-1, with D tentatively TRBD1 or TRBD2 (6 bases each). Per the germline V gene, CDR1 is SGHTA and CDR2 is FQGNSA. The CDR3 runs to 15 residues. The V end was cut by 3 bases, the J end by 5 bases, with 14 bases between. CDR3 bases: TGTGCCAGCAGCTTGACAAGGGGGGCGGACAATGAGCAGTTCTTC. Residues: CASSLTRGADNEQFF.

The rearrangement links TRBV7-2 to TRBJ1-1, with D hard to call. Trimming took 1 base from V and 0 from J, leaving 12 bases between them. CDR3 size: 16 residues. The V gene's germline CDR1 is SGHTA and CDR2 FQGNSA. The CDR3 DNA follows: TGTGCCAGCAGCTTAGGGGCCTCCCCATTGAACACTGAAGCTTTCTTT. It yields the protein CASSLGASPLNTEAFF.

The rearrangement uses TRBV15 and TRBJ1-5; D unclear. The CDR3 loop spans 14 amino acids. Germline V CDR1 and CDR2: LNHNV, YYDKDF (reference sequence). V was cut by 0 bases and J by 6 bases, with 9 bases left in between. The CDR3 bases are TGTGCCACCAGCAGAGATTTGGGTTTTCAGCCCCAGCATTTT. Its translation: CATSRDLGFQPQHF.

This clone was detected only once. The rearrangement links TRBV5-4 to TRBJ2-7; D unresolved. The length of the CDR3 is 13 residues. The germline V and J ends were trimmed by 1 base and 6 bases, with 11 bases remaining between them. CDR1 SGHNT and CDR2 YYREEE come from the germline V gene (reference sequence). CDR3 nucleotides: TGTGCCAGCAGCTTGAGCTCGTGGGGCGAGCAGTACTTC. It translates to CASSLSSWGEQYF. The variable domain in full, completed from reference TRBV5-4 and TRBJ2-7, reads ETGVTQSPTHLIKTRGQQVTLRCSSQSGHNTVSWYQQALGQGPQFIFQYYREEENGRGNFPPRFSGLQFPNYSSELNVNALELDDSALYLCASSLSSWGEQYFGPGTRLTVT.

The chain carries TRBV7-2 and TRBJ1-4; D gene unclear. The germline V and J ends were trimmed by 3 bases and 5 bases, with 7 bases remaining between them. The CDR3 is made up of 13 amino acids. Germline loops: CDR1 SGHTA, CDR2 FQGNSA. This CDR3 is CASSFLPNEKLFF. The CDR3 nucleotides are TGTGCCAGCAGCTTCTTGCCAAATGAAAAACTGTTTTTT.

This rearrangement joins TRBV28 to TRBJ1-2; the match to TRBD1 covers 12 bases. Losses at the gene ends were 4 bases for V and 7 bases for J; bases not matched to a gene: 7. Per germline, CDR1 MDHEN and CDR2 SYDVKM. The CDR3 is 15 residues long. Here the CDR3 DNA reads TGTGCCAGCAGTTCACCGGGACAGGGGGCGAGTGGCTACACCTTC. Protein sequence: CASSSPGQGASGYTF.

The CDR3 DNA reads TGTGCCAGCAGCTTGCAGGGATGGTCACCCCTCCACTTT. Its protein product is CASSLQGWSPLHF. The V gene is TRBV5-4, the J gene TRBJ1-6; D possibly corresponds to TRBD1 (5 bases). This CDR3 region has 13 residues. Germline loops: CDR1 SGHNT, CDR2 YYREEE (reference sequence). The V and J ends lost 1 base and 10 bases respectively, with 9 bases between them.

The rearrangement joins TRBV6-6 to TRBJ2-7; possible D gene TRBD2, 5 bases. The CDR3 is 13 residues long. Between the trimmed V and J ends, which lost 7 bases and 2 bases, there was a span of 12 bases. Germline assignment: CDR1 MNHNY and CDR2 SVGAGI (reference sequence). CDR3 amino acids: CASTRSGTYEQYF. CDR3 coding DNA: TGTGCCAGCACTCGAAGCGGAACCTACGAGCAGTACTTC.

The chain joins TRBV10-2 to TRBJ2-3; D is perhaps TRBD1 (5 bases). This CDR3 comprises 14 residues. Germline V lookup: CDR1 WSHSY, CDR2 SAAADI. Trimming cost V 4 bases and J 0 bases, with 8 bases left between them. This CDR3 reads CASSGQGSTDTQYF. The DNA for the CDR3 is TGCGCCAGCAGTGGGCAGGGTAGCACAGATACGCAGTATTTT.

The V call is TRBV4-2, the J call TRBJ1-6; 11 bases map to TRBD1. The ends lost 4 bases at V and 14 bases at J; junction bases unmatched: 7. Germline-derived CDR1 and CDR2 are LGHNA and YNFKEQ. The CDR3 consists of 14 residues. The CDR3 loop is CASSPGQGELALHF. For the CDR3, the DNA is TGTGCCAGCAGCCCGGGACAGGGGGAATTGGCCCTCCACTTT.

The chain employs TRBV6-1 and TRBJ1-2; D is uncertain. The CDR3 contains 15 residues. In germline, CDR1 is MNHNS, CDR2 SASEGT. Deletions cut 0 bases from V and 4 bases from J, with 12 bases between. The CDR3 loop reads CASSEAADGAYGYTF. The CDR3 nucleotides read TGTGCCAGCAGTGAAGCCGCGGACGGAGCCTATGGCTACACCTTC.

The chain couples TRBV30 to TRBJ2-3, with 7 bases matching TRBD2. Germline CDR1 reads GTSNPN; CDR2 reads SVGIG (reference sequence). Trimming cost V 5 bases and J 5 bases; bases outside gene matches: 10. This CDR3 region has 14 residues. The CDR3 region has the DNA TGTGCCTGGGGCTTGGCGGGAGTTGGAGATACGCAGTATTTT. Translation: CAWGLAGVGDTQYF.

The CDR3 protein is CASSPFGGSGILSTGELFF. Here the CDR3 DNA reads TGTGCCAGCAGTCCATTCGGGGGTAGCGGGATTCTGAGCACCGGGGAGCTGTTTTTT. The rearrangement uses TRBV28 and TRBJ2-2, with 8 bases identical to TRBD2. With V trimmed by 5 bases and J by 4 bases, 18 bases remained unmatched. Germline values: CDR1 MDHEN, CDR2 SYDVKM. This CDR3 has 19 residues.